The clone carrying this TCR beta chain was recorded a few times. Enrolment of Seattle patients took place during active infection, and they were followed longitudinally. From germline, CDR1 is LNHDA and CDR2 SQIVND (reference sequence). CDR3 size: 15 residues. Trimming cost V 5 bases and J 5 bases; bases outside gene matches: 10. Original methodology: The assay estimated nucleated cells by amplifying reference gene primers. The assay was immunoSEQ multiplex PCR, and TCRdb's table has in-frame clones only and misses some. The V and J calls and clone size come from that table; D and trimming were worked out from the DNA. The table has about 390,000 clones, more than 70% seen once. These data belong to a study of blood T cell repertoires in COVID-19.

Sample: peripheral blood. The sequence was obtained from a woman aged 60-75 years with COVID-19, enrolled during active disease. V is TRBV19 and J is TRBJ2-7, with TRBD1 matching over 9 bases. The CDR3 loop is CASSLRGTGPHEQYF. CDR3 sequence (DNA): TGTGCCAGTAGTCTACGTGGGACAGGGCCCCACGAGCAGTACTTC.